These 15 T cell receptor beta chains came from one sample sequenced in a study of OX40 agonist ivuxolimab in advanced cancers. Clones were sequenced by immunoSEQ multiplex PCR, and TCRdb holds only the in-frame ones, with some missing. Of about 76,000 clones in the sample, roughly 91% are singletons; the top ten hold roughly 13%. The sequencing here drew on CD4+ or CD8+ T cells sorted from blood, taken in a trial of the OX40 agonist ivuxolimab. The origin of the receptors is an adult with an advanced solid tumor such as melanoma, head and neck, liver or kidney cancer.

V gene TRBV2 combines with J gene TRBJ1-5, with no clear D. V lost 7 bases and J lost 2, with 9 bases in between. This CDR3 comprises 13 residues. The germline CDR1 and CDR2 sequences are SNHLY and FYNNEI. The CDR3 DNA sequence: TGTGCCAGCATAGGACCGGGCAATCAGCCCCAGCATTTT. This gives the protein CASIGPGNQPQHF.

The chain joins TRBV27 to TRBJ2-6; 8 nucleotides agree with TRBD1. The J segment lost 4 bases and the V segment lost 6 bases, leaving 5 bases of the junction unmatched. Germline V lookup: CDR1 MNHEY, CDR2 SMNVEV (reference sequence). The length of the CDR3 is 15 residues. CDR3 protein: CASSHRGAGANVLTF. DNA for the CDR3: TGTGCCAGCAGCCACAGGGGGGCCGGGGCCAACGTCCTGACTTTC.

V is TRBV6-1 and J is TRBJ1-5; no firm D call. The V end was cut by 3 bases, the J end by 1 base, with 10 bases between. Germline V gene sequence: CDR1 MNHNS, CDR2 SASEGT. CDR3 length: 15 amino acids. The DNA for the CDR3 is TGTGCCAGCAGTGAGGTCGGAGTCAGCAATCAGCCCCAGCATTTT. This codes for CASSEVGVSNQPQHF.

The CDR3 DNA sequence: TGTGCCAGCAGTCGAGACAGGGCAGGCACAGATACGCAGTATTTT. As protein: CASSRDRAGTDTQYF. The genes are TRBV27 and TRBJ2-3, with TRBD1 matching 7 bases. The CDR3 spans 15 residues. Germline loops: CDR1 MNHEY, CDR2 SMNVEV (reference sequence). V trimming: 5 bases; J trimming: 1 base; junction bases outside the gene matches: 6.

Only one count was recorded for this clone. V is TRBV18 and J is TRBJ1-2; TRBD1 matches 12 bases. The V gene end was trimmed by 3 bases and the J gene end by 7 bases; junction bases not matched to a gene: 3. This CDR3 comprises 14 residues. Germline V gene sequence: CDR1 KGHSH, CDR2 LQKENI. CDR3 protein: CASSPGDRGLGYTF. In DNA form, the CDR3 reads TGTGCCAGCTCACCCGGGGACAGGGGGCTTGGCTACACCTTC.

The chain couples TRBV27 to TRBJ2-2; possible D gene TRBD1, 6 bases. This CDR3 has 13 residues. Germline V lookup: CDR1 MNHEY, CDR2 SMNVEV (reference sequence). With 9 bases removed from V and 0 bases from J, the gap between germline ends came to 8 bases. CDR3 DNA sequence: TGTGCCAGTGGACAGACGAACACCGGGGAGCTGTTTTTT. This encodes CASGQTNTGELFF.

The chain combines TRBV27 with TRBJ1-1; D gene unclear. Looked up from germline, CDR1 is MNHEY and CDR2 is SMNVEV (reference sequence). Trimming left V 2 bases short and J 0 bases short, with 7 bases between. The CDR3 spans 14 residues. This CDR3 is CASSLVGVNTEAFF. The CDR3 DNA is TGTGCCAGCAGTTTAGTAGGAGTGAACACTGAAGCTTTCTTT.

This clone came up a few times. The chain carries TRBV15 and TRBJ2-1; the match to TRBD2 covers 8 bases. The CDR3 extends over 14 amino acids. V was clipped by 3 bases and J by 13 bases; unmatched bases: 11. Looked up from germline, CDR1 is LNHNV and CDR2 is YYDKDF (reference sequence). The CDR3 sequence: CATSRPGTRVVQFF. As DNA, the CDR3 is TGTGCCACCAGCAGGCCGGGGACTAGGGTGGTCCAGTTCTTC.

This chain joins TRBV4-1 and TRBJ1-3, with unresolved D. The CDR3 length is 13 residues. V was pared by 1 base and J by 4 bases, with 5 bases between. The germline gives CDR1 MGHRA, CDR2 YSYEKL. CDR3 DNA: TGCGCCAGCAGCCAAGCGAACGGAAACACCATATATTTT. This encodes CASSQANGNTIYF.

The J gene is TRBJ1-1, the V gene TRBV30; TRBD1 might be the D (6 bases). The CDR3 extends over 14 amino acids. The germline V gene encodes CDR1 GTSNPN and CDR2 SVGIG (reference sequence). Trimming pared 6 bases from V and 0 bases from J, leaving 14 bases between. The CDR3 nucleotides read TGTGCCTGTCGAGGGGGGCCCCTGAACACTGAAGCTTTCTTT. It yields the protein CACRGGPLNTEAFF. The full variable domain, in which reference TRBV30 and TRBJ1-1 provide the parts outside the CDR3, is SQTIHQWPATLVQPVGSPLSLECTVEGTSNPNLYWYRQAAGRGLQLLFYSVGIGQISSEVPQNLSASRPQDRQFILSSKKLLLSDSGFYLCACRGGPLNTEAFFGQGTRLTVV.

The rearrangement uses TRBV9 and TRBJ1-1; D ambiguous. This CDR3 is 15 amino acids long. With 4 bases removed from V and 3 bases from J, the gap between germline ends came to 16 bases. Germline assignment: CDR1 SGDLS and CDR2 YYNGEE. CDR3 nucleotide sequence: TGTGCCAGCAGCTTCCGGGAGTCTGGAGACACTGAAGCTTTCTTT. It codes for CASSFRESGDTEAFF.

The rearrangement joins TRBV7-3 to TRBJ2-3; D possibly corresponds to TRBD2 (5 bases). This CDR3 spans 14 amino acids. Trimming stripped 5 bases from V and 4 bases from J, with 13 bases between. Germline V gives CDR1 SGHTA, CDR2 FQGTGA. The CDR3 DNA is TGTGCCAGCAGCCCAGGAGGTGGCCCAGATACGCAGTATTTT. It specifies CASSPGGGPDTQYF.

The V gene is TRBV6-5, the J gene TRBJ2-7; D is perhaps TRBD2 (6 bases). CDR3 length equals 13 residues. Trimming removed 5 bases from V and 2 bases from J, with 10 bases in between. Germline V gives CDR1 MNHEY, CDR2 SVGAGI. CDR3 region: CASSPGGTYEQYF. DNA of the CDR3: TGTGCCAGCAGTCCCGGGGGAACCTACGAGCAGTACTTC.

CDR3 sequence: CASSYSGYYLSYEQYF. The CDR3 nucleotides read TGTGCCAGCAGTTACTCGGGTTACTACCTCTCCTACGAGCAGTACTTC. This chain joins TRBV6-5 and TRBJ2-7; D not resolved. The length of the CDR3 is 16 residues. Trimming left V 0 bases short and J 0 bases short, with 12 bases between. Germline V lookup: CDR1 MNHEY, CDR2 SVGAGI.

The chain employs TRBV2 and TRBJ2-3, with TRBD1 matching over 10 bases. The CDR3 length is 15 residues. V gave up 3 bases and J gave up 5 bases; unmatched junction bases: 5. The germline V gene has CDR1 SNHLY and CDR2 FYNNEI. CDR3 sequence (DNA): TGTGCCAGCAGTGAGTCCCGGGACAGGGGAGATACGCAGTATTTT. Protein: CASSESRDRGDTQYF.